The next 7 T cell receptor beta chains were all read from a single sample in a study of response to subunit inactivated influenza vaccine (dated by TCRdb to the late 2010s). The library relied on RT-PCR. TCRdb lists the instrument as Illumina HiSeq 2500. Starting from the raw public reads, TCRdb applied fastp trimming at Q25, assembled clones with MiXCR and retained in-frame beta chains. Every CDR3 protein is listed once, alongside the most common genes and DNA of its rows. The sample records under 950,000 distinct CDR3 sequences, about 20% of which are singletons. 10% to 13% of the sample is taken by the ten largest. The starting material was PBMCs from blood, obtained 4 to 6 days after vaccination. These receptors were taken from a man aged 50 to 59 who received an inactivated influenza vaccine. Donor details come from another sample of the same person, matched by shared clones.

V and J are TRBV20-1 and TRBJ1-5, with 8 bases that match TRBD1. This CDR3 contains 16 residues. The ends lost 3 bases at V and 0 bases at J; junction bases unmatched: 7. CDR1 and CDR2 from the germline V gene are DFQATT and SNEGSKA (reference sequence). The CDR3 spells CSASGQGLYSNQPQHF. CDR3 nucleotides: TGCAGTGCTAGTGGACAGGGTTTATATAGCAATCAGCCCCAGCATTTT.

This clonotype was counted only a few times. This chain uses TRBV19 with TRBJ2-6, with TRBD1 identical over 8 bases. Looked up from germline, CDR1 is LNHDA and CDR2 is SQIVND (reference sequence). CDR3 size: 18 residues. V was pared by 5 bases and J by 2 bases, with 11 bases of the junction left unmatched. CDR3 in DNA: TGTGCCAGTAGTCCCCAGACAGGGGACCAAACTGGGGCCAACGTCCTGACTTTC. It is translated as CASSPQTGDQTGANVLTF. The variable domain in full, completed from reference TRBV19 and TRBJ2-6, reads DGGITQSPKYLFRKEGQNVTLSCEQNLNHDAMYWYRQDPGQGLRLIYYSQIVNDFQKGDIAEGYSVSREKKESFPLTVTSAQKNPTAFYLCASSPQTGDQTGANVLTFGAGSRLTVL.

The chain uses TRBV6-1 and TRBJ1-1; 10 nucleotides agree with TRBD1. Germline V lookup: CDR1 MNHNS, CDR2 SASEGT. The CDR3 runs 13 residues. With 6 bases clipped from V and 5 bases from J, the junction kept 3 bases outside the gene matches. The CDR3 DNA reads as TGTGCCAGCAGGGACAGGGGGTTTACTGAAGCTTTCTTT. Its translation is CASRDRGFTEAFF.

This chain links TRBV7-3 with TRBJ2-1; 11 nucleotides agree with TRBD2. This CDR3 has 15 amino acids. Looked up from germline, CDR1 is SGHTA and CDR2 is FQGTGA. V lost 5 bases to trimming and J lost 9 bases; unmatched junction nucleotides: 9. This CDR3 is CASSPVSGGDGEQFF. CDR3 DNA: TGTGCCAGCAGCCCAGTTAGCGGGGGGGATGGTGAGCAGTTCTTC.

This clonotype was seen more than once but under ten times. This chain joins TRBV4-2 and TRBJ2-7; 11 bases are a match to TRBD2. The CDR3 length is 17 residues. CDR1 is LGHNA and CDR2 is YNFKEQ in the germline V gene. The trim removed 5 bases at V and 3 bases at J, leaving 12 bases unmatched. CDR3 nucleotide sequence: TGTGCCAGCAGCATAGGGACTAGCGGCCGCATCGTCTACGAGCAGTACTTC. The encoded protein is CASSIGTSGRIVYEQYF.

The chain joins TRBV7-2 to TRBJ1-5; TRBD1 agrees at 9 bases. The junction had 0 bases not matched to a gene; V was cut back by 1 base and J by 8 bases. Germline loops: CDR1 SGHTA, CDR2 FQGNSA. This CDR3 spans 13 amino acids. Written as DNA, the CDR3 is TGTGCCAGCAGCTTAGGGGACAGGGAGCCCCAGCATTTT. Its protein is CASSLGDREPQHF. Drawing the rest from reference TRBV7-2 and TRBJ1-5, the complete variable domain is GAGVSQSPSNKVTEKGKDVELRCDPISGHTALYWYRQSLGQGLEFLIYFQGNSAPDKSGLPSDRFSAERTGGSVSTLTIQRTQQEDSAVYLCASSLGDREPQHFGDGTRLSIL.

This chain connects TRBV7-9 to TRBJ2-3; D remains unclear. Trimming removed 1 base from V and 7 bases from J, with 6 bases in between. Germline V gene sequence: CDR1 SEHNR, CDR2 FQNEAQ (reference sequence). The CDR3 has 12 amino acids. CDR3 sequence reads: CASSLGTNTQYF. CDR3 DNA sequence: TGTGCCAGCAGCTTAGGCACCAATACGCAGTATTTT.